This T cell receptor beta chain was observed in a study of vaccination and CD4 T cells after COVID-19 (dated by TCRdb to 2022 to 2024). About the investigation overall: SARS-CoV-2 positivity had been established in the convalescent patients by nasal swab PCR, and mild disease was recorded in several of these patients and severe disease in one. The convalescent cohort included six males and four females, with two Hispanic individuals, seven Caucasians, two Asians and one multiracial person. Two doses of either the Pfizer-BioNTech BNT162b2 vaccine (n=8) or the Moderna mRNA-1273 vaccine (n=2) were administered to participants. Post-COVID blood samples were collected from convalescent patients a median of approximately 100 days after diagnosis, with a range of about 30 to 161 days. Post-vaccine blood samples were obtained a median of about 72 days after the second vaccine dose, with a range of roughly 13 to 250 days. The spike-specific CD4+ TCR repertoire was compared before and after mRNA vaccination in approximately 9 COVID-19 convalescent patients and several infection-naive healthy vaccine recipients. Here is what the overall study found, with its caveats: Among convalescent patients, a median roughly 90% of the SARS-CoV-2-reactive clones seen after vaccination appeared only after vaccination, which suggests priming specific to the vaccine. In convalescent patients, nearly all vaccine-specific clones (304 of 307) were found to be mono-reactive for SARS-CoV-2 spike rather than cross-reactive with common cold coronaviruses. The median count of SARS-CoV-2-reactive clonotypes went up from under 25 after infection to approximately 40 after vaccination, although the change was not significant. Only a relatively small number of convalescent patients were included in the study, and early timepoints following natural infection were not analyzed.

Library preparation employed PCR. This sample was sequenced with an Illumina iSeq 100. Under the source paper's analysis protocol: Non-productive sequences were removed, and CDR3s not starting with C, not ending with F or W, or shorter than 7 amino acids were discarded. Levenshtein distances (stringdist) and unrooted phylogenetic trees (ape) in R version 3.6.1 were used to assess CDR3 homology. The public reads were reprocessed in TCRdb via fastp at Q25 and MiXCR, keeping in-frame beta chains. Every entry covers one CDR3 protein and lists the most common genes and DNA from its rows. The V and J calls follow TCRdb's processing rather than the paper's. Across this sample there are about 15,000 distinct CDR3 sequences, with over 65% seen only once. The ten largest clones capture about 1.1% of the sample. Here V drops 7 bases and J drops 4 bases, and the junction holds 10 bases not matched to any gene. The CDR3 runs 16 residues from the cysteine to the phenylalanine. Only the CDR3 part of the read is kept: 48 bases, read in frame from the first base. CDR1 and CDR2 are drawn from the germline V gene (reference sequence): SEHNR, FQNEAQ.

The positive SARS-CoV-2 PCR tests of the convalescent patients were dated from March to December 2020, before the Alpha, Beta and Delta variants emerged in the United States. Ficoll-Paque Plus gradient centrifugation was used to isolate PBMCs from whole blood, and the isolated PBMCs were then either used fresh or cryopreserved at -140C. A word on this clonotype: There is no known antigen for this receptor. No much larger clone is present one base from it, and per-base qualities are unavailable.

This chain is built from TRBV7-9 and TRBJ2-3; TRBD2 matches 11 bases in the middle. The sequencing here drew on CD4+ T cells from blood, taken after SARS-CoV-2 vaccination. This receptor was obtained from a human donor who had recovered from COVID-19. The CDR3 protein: CASTLTSGRNADTQYF. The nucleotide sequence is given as TGTGCCAGCACCCTTACTAGCGGGAGAAATGCAGATACGCAGTATTTT.